The clone carrying this TCR beta chain was detected a few times. V shed 4 bases and J 7 bases; nucleotides not matched to a gene: 10. Germline V gene data show CDR1 as SGHTA and CDR2 as FQGNSA. The CDR3 consists of 15 residues. The data derive from a study of T cells after yellow fever vaccination. TCRdb used MiXCR to reprocess the 5' RACE reads, holding one entry per CDR3 protein. The table includes 500,000 to 650,000 distinct CDR3 sequences, approximately 13% detected once. This receptor was taken from a man under 40 who received the YFV17D yellow fever vaccine. J is TRBJ2-3 and V is TRBV7-2; TRBD1 matches at 8 bases. The sample in question was PBMCs, obtained on the day of the yellow fever booster vaccination. The CDR3 DNA follows: TGTGCCAGCAGCTCAAGGGGACAGGATTTATATACGCAGTATTTT. Residues: CASSSRGQDLYTQYF.